A selection of T cell receptor beta chains follows, all from one sample in a study of blood T cell repertoires in COVID-19. The repertoire was sequenced with immunoSEQ multiplex PCR; TCRdb's copy has only in-frame clones and lacks some. The sample has about 160,000 clones; 87% are singletons. Sequenced input: PBMCs or T cells enriched from blood (not recorded which). The receptors were sampled from a woman aged 40 to 49 who had been exposed to COVID-19. CDR3s include the opening cysteine and the closing phenylalanine or tryptophan. The order of the fields is J gene, V gene, D gene, clone size, CDR3 protein, CDR3 DNA. A D gene is named only where the DNA matches it firmly. Size is stated for part of the rows, as once, few or many counts, or as a class when the clone is expanded.

J gene: TRBJ1-5; V gene: TRBV2; D gene: TRBD1; clone size: NA; CDR3 protein: CASTRGRGSNQPQHF; CDR3 DNA: TGTGCCAGCACTCGGGGCAGGGGGTCCAATCAGCCCCAGCATTTT
J gene: TRBJ2-5; V gene: TRBV5-6; D gene: TRBD2; clone size: NA; CDR3 protein: CASSVGLAGGGTQYF; CDR3 DNA: TGTGCCAGCAGCGTGGGACTAGCGGGGGGAGGGACCCAGTACTTC
J gene: TRBJ2-7; V gene: TRBV28; D gene: TRBD2; clone size: NA; CDR3 protein: CASSTGLGSYEQYF; CDR3 DNA: TGTGCCAGCAGTACGGGACTAGGGTCCTACGAGCAGTACTTC
J gene: TRBJ1-6; V gene: TRBV28; D gene: TRBD1; clone size: NA; CDR3 protein: CASIGGQGTSPLHF; CDR3 DNA: TGTGCCAGCATTGGGGGACAGGGAACCTCACCCCTCCACTTT
J gene: TRBJ2-7; V gene: TRBV2; D gene: TRBD2; clone size: NA; CDR3 protein: CASRREGLGTYEQYF; CDR3 DNA: TGTGCCAGCAGGCGGGAGGGTTTGGGAACCTACGAGCAGTACTTC
J gene: TRBJ2-3; V gene: TRBV12-5; D gene: TRBD2; clone size: NA; CDR3 protein: CASGASGSTDTQYF; CDR3 DNA: TGTGCTAGTGGTGCTAGCGGGAGCACAGATACGCAGTATTTT
J gene: TRBJ1-6; V gene: TRBV5-1; D gene: NA; clone size: NA; CDR3 protein: CASSLEPGDVINSPLHF; CDR3 DNA: TGCGCCAGCAGCTTGGAACCAGGTGATGTGATTAATTCACCCCTCCACTTT
J gene: TRBJ1-2; V gene: TRBV28; D gene: TRBD1; clone size: NA; CDR3 protein: CASSSPRGQGFNYGYTF; CDR3 DNA: TGTGCCAGCAGTTCCCCCCGGGGACAGGGGTTTAACTATGGCTACACCTTC
J gene: TRBJ2-3; V gene: TRBV7-2; D gene: TRBD2; clone size: NA; CDR3 protein: CASSISGGIPTDTQYF; CDR3 DNA: TGTGCCAGCAGCATTAGCGGGGGCATCCCTACAGATACGCAGTATTTT
J gene: TRBJ2-1; V gene: TRBV7-8; D gene: NA; clone size: NA; CDR3 protein: CASSLERVLREQFF; CDR3 DNA: TGTGCCAGCAGCTTAGAGCGGGTCCTAAGAGAGCAGTTCTTC
J gene: TRBJ2-7; V gene: TRBV29-1; D gene: TRBD1; clone size: NA; CDR3 protein: CSVEDLGQGKVYEQYF; CDR3 DNA: TGCAGCGTTGAAGATCTTGGACAGGGGAAAGTCTACGAGCAGTACTTC
J gene: TRBJ2-2; V gene: TRBV6-5; D gene: NA; clone size: NA; CDR3 protein: CASKVGGTGELFF; CDR3 DNA: TGTGCCAGCAAGGTGGGGGGAACCGGGGAGCTGTTTTTT
J gene: TRBJ2-7; V gene: TRBV7-2; D gene: TRBD2; clone size: NA; CDR3 protein: CASSSRGVAGGSYEQYF; CDR3 DNA: TGTGCCAGCAGCTCCCGTGGAGTAGCGGGAGGATCCTACGAGCAGTACTTC
J gene: TRBJ2-2; V gene: TRBV4-1; D gene: NA; clone size: NA; CDR3 protein: CASSQGVGFTGELFF; CDR3 DNA: TGCGCCAGCAGCCAAGGGGTGGGCTTCACCGGGGAGCTGTTTTTT
J gene: TRBJ1-1; V gene: TRBV27; D gene: TRBD1; clone size: NA; CDR3 protein: CASSVGGRMNTEAFF; CDR3 DNA: TGTGCCAGCAGTGTAGGGGGCCGCATGAACACTGAAGCTTTCTTT
J gene: TRBJ1-1; V gene: TRBV27; D gene: TRBD1; clone size: NA; CDR3 protein: CASTSTGGVGTEAFF; CDR3 DNA: TGTGCCAGCACTTCAACAGGGGGCGTGGGCACTGAAGCTTTCTTT
J gene: TRBJ1-6; V gene: TRBV4-1; D gene: NA; clone size: NA; CDR3 protein: CASSQDVQNNSPLHF; CDR3 DNA: TGCGCCAGCAGCCAAGATGTCCAGAATAATTCACCCCTCCACTTT
J gene: TRBJ2-5; V gene: TRBV7-2; D gene: TRBD2; clone size: NA; CDR3 protein: CASSLWGGETQYF; CDR3 DNA: TGTGCCAGCAGCTTATGGGGGGGAGAGACCCAGTACTTC
J gene: TRBJ2-7; V gene: TRBV5-6; D gene: NA; clone size: few; CDR3 protein: CASSLSHEQYF; CDR3 DNA: TGTGCCAGCAGCCTTAGCCACGAGCAGTACTTC
J gene: TRBJ1-5; V gene: TRBV27; D gene: NA; clone size: NA; CDR3 protein: CASSPQGSNQPQHF; CDR3 DNA: TGTGCCAGCAGTCCCCAGGGGTCCAATCAGCCCCAGCATTTT
J gene: TRBJ1-5; V gene: TRBV9; D gene: TRBD1; clone size: NA; CDR3 protein: CASSSRGQSHQPQHF; CDR3 DNA: TGTGCCAGCAGCTCGCGGGGACAGTCCCATCAGCCCCAGCATTTT
J gene: TRBJ1-3; V gene: TRBV28; D gene: NA; clone size: NA; CDR3 protein: CASTTPRSSGNTIYF; CDR3 DNA: TGTGCCAGCACCACCCCTCGGTCCTCTGGAAACACCATATATTTT
J gene: TRBJ2-7; V gene: TRBV5-6; D gene: NA; clone size: NA; CDR3 protein: CASSSRHFYEQYF; CDR3 DNA: TGTGCCAGCAGCTCGAGGCACTTCTACGAGCAGTACTTC
J gene: TRBJ1-5; V gene: TRBV6-2/TRBV6-3; D gene: NA; clone size: NA; CDR3 protein: CASSRNPGDNQPQHF; CDR3 DNA: TGTGCCAGCAGTCGGAATCCGGGTGATAATCAGCCCCAGCATTTT
J gene: TRBJ2-1; V gene: TRBV5-1; D gene: NA; clone size: NA; CDR3 protein: CASSLREANEQFF; CDR3 DNA: TGCGCCAGCAGCCTAAGGGAGGCCAATGAGCAGTTCTTC
J gene: TRBJ2-3; V gene: TRBV25-1; D gene: NA; clone size: NA; CDR3 protein: CASSDSGSTDTQYF; CDR3 DNA: TGTGCCAGCAGTGATTCAGGGAGCACAGATACGCAGTATTTT
J gene: TRBJ1-1; V gene: TRBV18; D gene: NA; clone size: NA; CDR3 protein: CASRKTGATNTEAFF; CDR3 DNA: TGTGCCAGCAGAAAAACTGGGGCGACGAACACTGAAGCTTTCTTT
J gene: TRBJ2-3; V gene: TRBV11-3; D gene: NA; clone size: NA; CDR3 protein: CASSLAMTDTQYF; CDR3 DNA: TGTGCCAGCAGCTTAGCCATGACAGATACGCAGTATTTT
J gene: TRBJ2-1; V gene: TRBV28; D gene: TRBD2; clone size: NA; CDR3 protein: CASSFGGGTRQFF; CDR3 DNA: TGTGCCAGCAGTTTCGGGGGTGGGACTAGGCAGTTCTTC
J gene: TRBJ1-2; V gene: TRBV19; D gene: TRBD1; clone size: few; CDR3 protein: CATTTRPTGEGYTF; CDR3 DNA: TGTGCCACTACAACAAGGCCCACAGGGGAAGGCTACACCTTC
J gene: TRBJ2-7; V gene: TRBV7-6; D gene: NA; clone size: few; CDR3 protein: CASSQGGGLNYEQYF; CDR3 DNA: TGTGCCAGCAGCCAAGGAGGGGGCCTAAACTACGAGCAGTACTTC
J gene: TRBJ2-5; V gene: TRBV6-5; D gene: NA; clone size: NA; CDR3 protein: CASSFDTQETQYF; CDR3 DNA: TGTGCCAGCAGTTTCGACACCCAAGAGACCCAGTACTTC
J gene: TRBJ2-2; V gene: TRBV13; D gene: TRBD2; clone size: NA; CDR3 protein: CASSPTSGGAGTGELFF; CDR3 DNA: TGTGCCAGCAGTCCGACTAGCGGGGGGGCAGGCACCGGGGAGCTGTTTTTT
J gene: TRBJ1-5; V gene: TRBV5-1; D gene: NA; clone size: NA; CDR3 protein: CASSLGQYSNQPQHF; CDR3 DNA: TGCGCCAGCAGCTTGGGGCAGTATAGCAATCAGCCCCAGCATTTT
J gene: TRBJ1-3; V gene: TRBV29-1; D gene: NA; clone size: NA; CDR3 protein: CSVEDLEESSSGNTIYF; CDR3 DNA: TGCAGCGTTGAAGATCTGGAGGAATCGAGCTCTGGAAACACCATATATTTT